This TCR beta chain appears in the sequencing data of a study of T cell changes during pregnancy in multiple sclerosis. V was pared by 4 bases and J by 2 bases, with 5 bases of the junction left unmatched. The length of the CDR3 is 14 residues. The germline V gene encodes CDR1 SQVTM and CDR2 ANQGSEA. The repertoire was sequenced with immunoSEQ multiplex PCR; TCRdb's copy has only in-frame clones and lacks some. The table has 25,000 to 30,000 clones, approximately 89% seen once. This chain joins TRBV29-1 and TRBJ2-1, with 7 bases aligning to TRBD1. This specimen was CD4+ T cells from peripheral blood mononuclear cells, taken in the second trimester of pregnancy. The TCR sequence derives from a female donor with multiple sclerosis, enrolled in a pregnancy study. Written as DNA, the CDR3 is TGCAGCGTTGTTTGGGACAGAGCCTACAATGAGCAGTTCTTC. Translating gives CSVVWDRAYNEQFF.